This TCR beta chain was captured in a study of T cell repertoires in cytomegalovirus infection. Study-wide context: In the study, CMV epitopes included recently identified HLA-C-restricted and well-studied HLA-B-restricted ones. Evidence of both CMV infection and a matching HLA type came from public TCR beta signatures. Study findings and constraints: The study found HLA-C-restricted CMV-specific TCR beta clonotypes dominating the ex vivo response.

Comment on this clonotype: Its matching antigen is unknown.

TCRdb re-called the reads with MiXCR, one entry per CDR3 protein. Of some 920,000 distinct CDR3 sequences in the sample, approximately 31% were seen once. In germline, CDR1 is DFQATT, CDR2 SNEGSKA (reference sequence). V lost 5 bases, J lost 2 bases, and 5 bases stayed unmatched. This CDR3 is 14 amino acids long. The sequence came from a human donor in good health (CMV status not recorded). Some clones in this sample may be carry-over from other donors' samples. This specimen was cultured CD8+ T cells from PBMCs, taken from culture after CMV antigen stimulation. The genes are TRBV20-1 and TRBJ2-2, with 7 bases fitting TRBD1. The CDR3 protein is CSAPDRINTGELFF. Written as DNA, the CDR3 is TGCAGTGCTCCGGACAGGATTAACACCGGGGAGCTGTTTTTT.